The 30 T cell receptor beta chains listed next were all sequenced from one sample in a study of beta chain features in type 1 diabetes. Investigators reverse transcribed all isolated RNA, so they sequenced expressed TCRB transcripts. TCRdb's table, derived via immunoSEQ multiplex PCR, lists solely in-frame clones and lacks some. The table has about 450,000 clones, about an eighth seen once. The sample taken for sequencing was naive CD4+ T cells from blood. Receptors were obtained from a woman younger than 35 in good health.

The rearrangement joins TRBV14 to TRBJ2-5; no reliable D call. Deletions cut 2 bases from V and 1 base from J, with 8 bases between. This CDR3 contains 14 residues. Looked up from germline, CDR1 is SGHDN and CDR2 is FVKESK. CDR3 in amino acids: CASSQKQIQETQYF. The CDR3 DNA is TGTGCCAGCAGCCAAAAACAGATCCAAGAGACCCAGTACTTC.

This clone was counted only a few times. The J gene is TRBJ2-3, the V gene TRBV20-1; D is possibly TRBD2 (5 bases). Germline assignment: CDR1 DFQATT and CDR2 SNEGSKA (reference sequence). Deletions cut 6 bases from V and 6 bases from J, with 10 bases between. The CDR3 extends over 11 amino acids. The CDR3 sequence: CSAAGGDTQYF. The CDR3 bases are TGCAGTGCCGCGGGCGGGGATACGCAGTATTTT.

The chain carries TRBV7-2 and TRBJ2-3, with D perhaps TRBD2 (5 bases). Per the germline V gene, CDR1 is SGHTA and CDR2 is FQGNSA. V was pared by 2 bases and J by 0 bases, with 9 bases between. The CDR3 consists of 15 residues. The CDR3 sequence is CASSLIRGSTDTQYF. Here the CDR3 DNA reads TGTGCCAGCAGCTTAATCCGGGGAAGCACAGATACGCAGTATTTT.

The chain is built from TRBV4-2 and TRBJ1-2; tentatively, D is TRBD1 (5 bases). Germline V lookup: CDR1 LGHNA, CDR2 YNFKEQ. The CDR3 totals 16 residues. V was shortened by 4 bases and J by 7 bases, with 22 bases between the two germline ends. The CDR3 sequence: CASSLSLVGARAGYTF. The DNA for the CDR3 is TGTGCCAGCAGCCTCTCTTTAGTTGGGGCCCGAGCTGGCTACACCTTC.

The sample holds a few counts of this clone. The gene calls are TRBV5-1 and TRBJ2-1, with D maybe TRBD2 (6 bases). V lost 4 bases, J lost 6 bases, and 17 bases lay in between. CDR1 and CDR2 (germline): SGHRS, YFSETQ. The CDR3 totals 15 residues. Written as DNA, the CDR3 is TGCGCCAGCAGCCCTATTGGGGGGTCGGCCAATGAGCAGTTCTTC. Translated, it gives CASSPIGGSANEQFF. Full variable domain (remainder filled in from reference TRBV5-1 and TRBJ2-1): KAGVTQTPRYLIKTRGQQVTLSCSPISGHRSVSWYQQTPGQGLQFLFEYFSETQRNKGNFPGRFSGRQFSNSRSEMNVSTLELGDSALYLCASSPIGGSANEQFFGPGTRLTVL.

The chain joins TRBV6-6 to TRBJ2-1; unclear D gene. Germline CDR1 MNHNY, CDR2 SVGAGI (reference sequence). This CDR3 is 12 amino acids long. V was pared by 5 bases and J by 6 bases, with 8 bases between. CDR3 protein: CASSRYGNEQFF. In nucleotides, the CDR3 is TGTGCCAGCAGTCGCTATGGCAATGAGCAGTTCTTC.

There are a few counts of this clone. The gene calls are TRBV29-1 and TRBJ2-5, with a tentative D call TRBD2 (6 bases). CDR1 SQVTM and CDR2 ANQGSEA come from the germline V gene. CDR3 length equals 12 residues. V lost 3 bases and J lost 5, with 10 bases in between. Here the CDR3 DNA reads TGCAGCGTTGAGACTAGTACTGAGACCCAGTACTTC. Residues: CSVETSTETQYF.

This clone has just a few counts. The chain couples TRBV28 to TRBJ2-7; D may correspond to TRBD1 or TRBD2 (5 bases each). Germline assignment: CDR1 MDHEN and CDR2 SYDVKM. V gave up 6 bases and J gave up 10 bases, with 25 bases separating them. This CDR3 is 15 amino acids long. CDR3 sequence: CASRSARVRDQIQYV. In DNA form, the CDR3 reads TGTGCCAGCAGGTCCGCCAGGGTACGGGATCAGATCCAGTACGTC.

This clone was seen a few times. The genes are TRBV25-1 and TRBJ1-1, with unresolved D. Germline-derived CDR1 and CDR2 are MGHDK and SYGVNS. Trimming took off 1 base at V and 5 bases at J, with 8 bases between the two ends. The CDR3 contains 13 residues. The CDR3 nucleotides read TGTGCCAGCAGTGAATGGCAGGCGACTGAAGCTTTCTTT. The encoded protein is CASSEWQATEAFF.

A few counts support this clone. J is TRBJ1-1 and V is TRBV28, with D possibly being TRBD1 (5 bases). The CDR3 is 17 amino acids. Trimming took 6 bases from V and 0 from J, leaving 20 bases between them. CDR1 and CDR2 from the germline V gene are MDHEN and SYDVKM. This chain's CDR3 is CASRPPGRRGLNTEAFF. CDR3 in DNA: TGTGCCAGCAGACCGCCGGGACGACGGGGTTTGAACACTGAAGCTTTCTTT.

This clone was found a few times. The chain uses TRBV5-1 and TRBJ2-5, with D maybe TRBD1 (5 bases). Germline lookup yields CDR1 SGHRS and CDR2 YFSETQ. V dropped 2 bases and J dropped 1 base, with 6 bases sitting between them. The CDR3 totals 13 residues. CDR3 nucleotides: TGCGCCAGCAGCTTTGACAGCCAAGAGACCCAGTACTTC. Residues: CASSFDSQETQYF.

CDR3 DNA sequence: TGTGCCAGCAGCGTTGACCGGGACGCAAGTAAGACCCAGTACTTC. This sequence encodes CASSVDRDASKTQYF. This sequence joins TRBV9 and TRBJ2-5; either TRBD1 or TRBD2 may supply D (5 bases each). This CDR3 is 15 amino acids long. Germline V CDR1 and CDR2: SGDLS, YYNGEE. V was cut by 2 bases and J by 6 bases, with 17 bases left in between.

There are a few counts of this clone. The CDR3, as DNA: TGCGCCAGCAGCCAAGATCTGGCAGGAATGGGTACGCAGTATTTT. It codes for CASSQDLAGMGTQYF. The rearrangement links TRBV4-1 to TRBJ2-3, with no clear D. The germline gives CDR1 MGHRA, CDR2 YSYEKL. V was shortened by 0 bases and J by 8 bases, with 15 bases between the two germline ends. CDR3 size: 15 residues.

This clone appeared a few times. This chain links TRBV7-2 with TRBJ2-7; the D is unclear. The CDR3 length is 12 residues. The V end lost 5 bases, the J end lost 6 bases, and 11 bases lay between the germline ends. Germline CDR1 and CDR2: SGHTA and FQGNSA. For the CDR3, the DNA is TGTGCCAGCAGCCCAAGCGTACCCGAGCAGTACTTC. Its protein product is CASSPSVPEQYF.

This clone showed up just a few times. The chain joins TRBV5-1 to TRBJ2-3; no firm D call. Germline assignment: CDR1 SGHRS and CDR2 YFSETQ. This CDR3 contains 16 residues. V was cut by 0 bases and J by 1 base, with 12 bases left in between. The CDR3 sequence is CASSLDLSAGTDTQYF. For the CDR3, the DNA is TGCGCCAGCAGCTTGGACCTATCCGCGGGCACAGATACGCAGTATTTT.

The table lists this clone with a few counts. The genes are TRBV4-3 and TRBJ2-3; 10 nucleotides agree with TRBD2. Looked up from germline, CDR1 is LGHNA and CDR2 is YSLEER. V was clipped by 4 bases and J by 1 base; unmatched bases: 14. The CDR3 has 19 residues. CDR3 sequence: CASSRRGPSGSLGTDTQYF. CDR3 DNA: TGCGCCAGCAGCCGGAGGGGGCCTAGCGGGAGTTTGGGCACAGATACGCAGTATTTT.

V gene TRBV7-2 combines with J gene TRBJ2-5; unclear D gene. Germline assignment: CDR1 SGHTA and CDR2 FQGNSA. The CDR3 length is 13 residues. V lost 5 bases and J 2 bases, leaving 9 bases between the germline ends. Written as DNA, the CDR3 is TGTGCCAGCAGCCCAAAAAGGCAAGAGACCCAGTACTTC. Amino acids: CASSPKRQETQYF. Full variable domain (rest looked up from reference TRBV7-2 and TRBJ2-5): GAGVSQSPSNKVTEKGKDVELRCDPISGHTALYWYRQSLGQGLEFLIYFQGNSAPDKSGLPSDRFSAERTGGSVSTLTIQRTQQEDSAVYLCASSPKRQETQYFGPGTRLLVL.

This clone was observed once. The rearrangement uses TRBV7-3 and TRBJ2-2, with 7 bases that match TRBD1. Trimming cost V 5 bases and J 0 bases; bases outside gene matches: 6. The germline V gene encodes CDR1 SGHTA and CDR2 FQGTGA. The CDR3 is 16 amino acids. The CDR3 spells CASSPRTGANTGELFF. The CDR3 DNA follows: TGTGCCAGCAGCCCGCGGACAGGAGCGAACACCGGGGAGCTGTTTTTT.

This chain joins TRBV4-1 and TRBJ2-3; 9 bases are a match to TRBD2. The length of the CDR3 is 16 residues. The germline gives CDR1 MGHRA, CDR2 YSYEKL. The V and J ends lost 4 bases and 8 bases, in that order; junction bases with no gene match: 13. The CDR3 loop reads CASSPNPSGIALTQYF. As DNA, the CDR3 is TGCGCCAGCAGCCCGAACCCTAGCGGGATAGCCCTTACGCAGTATTTT.

The V gene is TRBV7-2, the J gene TRBJ2-5; D not certain. The CDR3 has 11 amino acids. V lost 1 base and J 13 bases, leaving 10 bases between the germline ends. Germline CDR1 and CDR2: SGHTA and FQGNSA. CDR3 residues: CASSLGGLLYF. The CDR3 DNA sequence: TGTGCCAGCAGCTTAGGAGGTTTACTGTACTTC.

V is TRBV11-2 and J is TRBJ2-1; D call uncertain. V was clipped by 5 bases and J by 1 base, with 12 bases between them. The CDR3 loop spans 15 amino acids. CDR1 is SGHAT and CDR2 is FQNNGV in the germline V gene. Written as DNA, the CDR3 is TGTGCCAGCAGCAGGCCCCCTGCGTCCTACAATGAGCAGTTCTTC. This sequence encodes CASSRPPASYNEQFF. The whole variable domain, filled in from reference TRBV11-2 and TRBJ2-1, reads EAGVAQSPRYKIIEKRQSVAFWCNPISGHATLYWYQQILGQGPKLLIQFQNNGVVDDSQLPKDRFSAERLKGVDSTLKIQPAKLEDSAVYLCASSRPPASYNEQFFGPGTRLTVL.

The V gene is TRBV7-9, the J gene TRBJ1-1; D is perhaps TRBD1 (6 bases). V lost 4 bases and J lost 6, with 12 bases in between. Germline CDR1 reads SEHNR; CDR2 reads FQNEAQ (reference sequence). CDR3 size: 13 residues. In DNA form, the CDR3 reads TGTGCCAGCAGCTCTGAGGGGGAGTCTGAAGCTTTCTTT. It codes for CASSSEGESEAFF. The full variable domain, in which reference TRBV7-9 and TRBJ1-1 provide the parts outside the CDR3, is DTGVSQNPRHKITKRGQNVTFRCDPISEHNRLYWYRQTLGQGPEFLTYFQNEAQLEKSRLLSDRFSAERPKGSFSTLEIQRTEQGDSAMYLCASSSEGESEAFFGQGTRLTVV.

This clone was counted between two and nine times. The chain uses TRBV19 and TRBJ2-7; a possible D gene is TRBD1 (6 bases). The CDR3 consists of 15 residues. The ends were cut back, 4 bases at V and 2 bases at J, with 15 bases in the middle. Germline lookup yields CDR1 LNHDA and CDR2 SQIVND (reference sequence). The CDR3 loop is CASSRYLQGTYEQYF. CDR3 sequence (DNA): TGTGCCAGTAGTAGATACCTGCAGGGGACCTACGAGCAGTACTTC.

This clone was seen a single time. This chain joins TRBV13 and TRBJ1-2, with TRBD1 as a possible D gene (6 bases). From germline, CDR1 is PRHDT and CDR2 FYEKMQ (reference sequence). This CDR3 spans 14 amino acids. V lost 2 bases and J lost 2, with 9 bases in between. CDR3 amino acids: CASSLTRGNYGYTF. DNA of the CDR3: TGTGCCAGCAGCTTAACGAGGGGGAACTATGGCTACACCTTC.

This clone has a handful of counts. The CDR3 DNA is TGTGCCAGCAGCCATAGACTAGCGGGAGGCCCTCTGCCCTACGAGCAGTACTTC. Protein sequence: CASSHRLAGGPLPYEQYF. The rearrangement joins TRBV7-2 to TRBJ2-7; TRBD2 agrees at 13 bases. Trimming cost V 5 bases and J 2 bases; bases outside gene matches: 12. Germline V lookup: CDR1 SGHTA, CDR2 FQGNSA. There are 18 residues in the CDR3.

This clone turned up a few times. V and J are TRBV30 and TRBJ1-3, with D uncertain. Germline CDR1 GTSNPN, CDR2 SVGIG (reference sequence). The CDR3 extends over 11 amino acids. Trimming took 2 bases from V and 7 from J, leaving 6 bases between them. The CDR3 DNA reads as TGTGCCTGGAGTAATCTTAACACCATATATTTT. Its protein is CAWSNLNTIYF.

The table lists this clone with a few counts. The V call is TRBV15, the J call TRBJ1-3, with a tentative D call TRBD1 (5 bases). Trimming shortened V by 2 bases and J by 1 base, and 6 bases separated the two germline ends. The CDR3 totals 14 residues. Germline V gene sequence: CDR1 LNHNV, CDR2 YYDKDF (reference sequence). CDR3 protein: CATSRQGSGNTIYF. The CDR3, as DNA: TGTGCCACCAGCAGACAGGGATCTGGAAACACCATATATTTT.

The chain joins TRBV7-2 to TRBJ1-2; 7 bases line up with TRBD1. Per germline, CDR1 SGHTA and CDR2 FQGNSA. J lost 4 bases, V lost 4 bases, and 9 bases had no gene match. CDR3 size: 15 residues. CDR3 bases: TGTGCCAGCAGCTGGAGGGGACAGCTGGGCTATGGCTACACCTTC. It specifies CASSWRGQLGYGYTF.

The chain employs TRBV7-9 and TRBJ2-7, with D possibly TRBD1 on 6 matching bases. Germline V lookup: CDR1 SEHNR, CDR2 FQNEAQ (reference sequence). The CDR3 consists of 14 residues. V lost 5 bases to trimming and J lost 2 bases, with 13 bases between them. The CDR3 sequence: CASSADRPTYEQYF. The CDR3, as DNA: TGTGCCAGCAGCGCCGACAGGCCGACCTACGAGCAGTACTTC.

J is TRBJ1-2 and V is TRBV5-1; tentatively, D is TRBD1 (5 bases). This CDR3 has 13 residues. Germline V gene data show CDR1 as SGHRS and CDR2 as YFSETQ. Trimming shortened V by 6 bases and J by 0 bases, and 9 bases separated the two germline ends. The CDR3 DNA sequence: TGCGCCAGCATGACAGACTCTAACTATGGCTACACCTTC. Translation gives CASMTDSNYGYTF.